The source of this T cell receptor (beta chain) is a study of blood T cell repertoires in COVID-19. From germline, CDR1 is SGDLS and CDR2 YYNGEE. The CDR3 is 16 amino acids. Trimming took off 3 bases at V and 2 bases at J, with 16 bases between the two ends. Profiling relied on immunoSEQ multiplex PCR, and the TCRdb table lists in-frame clones only, not all of them. The top ten clones hold roughly 9.1% of a sample with tens of thousands of clones, 85% to 90% of them seen once. What was sequenced was peripheral blood. This chain joins TRBV9 and TRBJ2-3; D not certain. The receptor comes from a man older than 75 with active COVID-19. The CDR3 loop is CASSAYDKIVTDTQYF. CDR3 in DNA: TGTGCCAGCAGCGCCTACGACAAGATAGTCACAGATACGCAGTATTTT.